These 11 T cell receptor beta chains originate from one sample sequenced in a study of immune evolution from preneoplasia to lung adenocarcinoma. Generated by immunoSEQ multiplex PCR, the TCRdb table keeps only in-frame clones and is missing some. The sample carries several thousand clones, approximately 80% recorded once. Sequences were obtained from FFPE minimally invasive lung adenocarcinoma tissue. Receptors originate from a donor at least 70 years old with lung adenocarcinoma.

V and J are TRBV28 and TRBJ2-1; no firm D call. This CDR3 is built from 14 residues. V was pared by 2 bases and J by 12 bases, with 17 bases between. In germline, CDR1 is MDHEN, CDR2 SYDVKM. Here the CDR3 DNA reads TGTGCCAGCAGTTTAGGTGGCGTCCTGTGGGGGCAGTTCTTC. Amino acids: CASSLGGVLWGQFF.

This sequence joins TRBV5-4 and TRBJ1-2; D not resolved. The CDR3 covers 15 residues. Trimming shortened V by 6 bases and J by 8 bases, and 23 bases separated the two germline ends. Germline V gives CDR1 SGHNT, CDR2 YYREEE (reference sequence). The CDR3 protein is CASTRAGFPAGGYTF. In nucleotides, the CDR3 is TGTGCCAGCACAAGGGCGGGGTTCCCGGCGGGCGGCTACACCTTC.

The chain employs TRBV15 and TRBJ2-7; perhaps TRBD2 as D (6 bases). The germline V gene has CDR1 LNHNV and CDR2 YYDKDF (reference sequence). Trimming cost V 3 bases and J 0 bases, with 15 bases left between them. CDR3 length equals 16 residues. CDR3 amino acids: CATSSFGTLSSYEQYF. As DNA, the CDR3 is TGTGCCACCAGCAGTTTTGGGACTTTAAGCTCCTACGAGCAGTACTTC.

V is TRBV5-1 and J is TRBJ1-1, with TRBD1 matching over 7 bases. The CDR3 is 15 amino acids. Unmatched junction bases numbered 8, after V lost 4 bases and J lost 2 bases. Per germline, CDR1 SGHRS and CDR2 YFSETQ. CDR3 DNA sequence: TGCGCCAGCAGCGAGACGGGACAGTCAAACACTGAAGCTTTCTTT. Its protein product is CASSETGQSNTEAFF.

The rearrangement joins TRBV5-1 to TRBJ2-5; the match to TRBD2 covers 8 bases. CDR3 length equals 14 residues. The ends lost 4 bases at V and 3 bases at J; junction bases unmatched: 5. Germline CDR1 SGHRS, CDR2 YFSETQ. CDR3 in amino acids: CASSPGGVEETQYF. The CDR3 coding sequence is TGCGCCAGCAGCCCGGGAGGGGTCGAAGAGACCCAGTACTTC.

CDR3 in DNA: TGTGCCAGCAGCAAAGAATCAGAAGAGTATACGCAGTATTTT. Protein product: CASSKESEEYTQYF. The genes are TRBV21-1 and TRBJ2-3. TRBV21-1 is a known pseudogene. CDR3 length: 14 amino acids.

The chain couples TRBV5-6 to TRBJ1-2; a weak D match, TRBD1 (5 bases). The CDR3 length is 17 residues. V lost 4 bases to trimming and J lost 0 bases, with 19 bases between them. CDR1 and CDR2 (germline): SGHDT, YYEEEE. DNA for the CDR3: TGTGCCAGCAGCGCTGGGGTCCCACAGGCTTCTAACTATGGCTACACCTTC. Protein sequence: CASSAGVPQASNYGYTF.

This chain joins TRBV6-5 and TRBJ2-6; the D gene is possibly TRBD1 (5 bases). Per the germline V gene, CDR1 is MNHEY and CDR2 is SVGAGI. There are 15 residues in the CDR3. V lost 7 bases and J 3 bases, leaving 13 bases between the germline ends. CDR3 in DNA: TGTGCCAGCAATTTCATGGACATTGGGGCCAACGTCCTGACTTTC. Its translation is CASNFMDIGANVLTF.

V is TRBV30 and J is TRBJ1-1, with D unresolved. The length of the CDR3 is 12 residues. Germline V lookup: CDR1 GTSNPN, CDR2 SVGIG (reference sequence). The ends were cut back, 4 bases at V and 1 base at J, with 7 bases in the middle. CDR3 coding DNA: TGTGCCTGGATTCGGGGGAACACTGAAGCTTTCTTT. This translates into CAWIRGNTEAFF.

The chain uses TRBV28 and TRBJ1-2; TRBD1 matches at 9 bases. This CDR3 contains 17 residues. V was clipped by 11 bases and J by 0 bases; unmatched bases: 16. The germline V gene has CDR1 MDHEN and CDR2 SYDVKM. CDR3 amino acids: CAVLPPGQGASNYGYTF. The CDR3 DNA follows: TGTGCCGTATTACCTCCGGGACAGGGAGCATCTAACTATGGCTACACCTTC.

The chain recombines TRBV7-2 with TRBJ2-1; 9 bases agree with TRBD2. Unmatched junction bases numbered 8, after V lost 4 bases and J lost 1 base. Germline V gene sequence: CDR1 SGHTA, CDR2 FQGNSA. The CDR3 consists of 17 residues. As DNA, the CDR3 is TGTGCCAGCAGCTCAGATAGCGGGAGTTCGTCCTACAATGAGCAGTTCTTC. Translating it yields CASSSDSGSSSYNEQFF.